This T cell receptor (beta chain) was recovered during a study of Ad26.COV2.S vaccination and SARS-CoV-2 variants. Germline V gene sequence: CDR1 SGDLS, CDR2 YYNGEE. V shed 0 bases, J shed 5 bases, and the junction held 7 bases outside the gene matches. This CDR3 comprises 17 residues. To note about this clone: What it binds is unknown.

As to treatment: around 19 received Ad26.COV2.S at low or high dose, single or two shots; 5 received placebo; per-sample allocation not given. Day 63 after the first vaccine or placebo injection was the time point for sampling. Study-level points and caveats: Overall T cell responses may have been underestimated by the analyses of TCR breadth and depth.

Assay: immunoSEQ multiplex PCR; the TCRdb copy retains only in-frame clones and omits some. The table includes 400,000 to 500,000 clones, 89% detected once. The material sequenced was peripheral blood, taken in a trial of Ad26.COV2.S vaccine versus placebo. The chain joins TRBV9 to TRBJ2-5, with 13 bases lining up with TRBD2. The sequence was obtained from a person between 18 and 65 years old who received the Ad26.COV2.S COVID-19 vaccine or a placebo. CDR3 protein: CASSVAGLAGAGETQYF. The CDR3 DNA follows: TGTGCCAGCAGCGTAGCCGGACTAGCGGGAGCCGGGGAGACCCAGTACTTC.